The rows below give T cell receptor beta chains drawn from one sample of a study of blood T cell repertoires in COVID-19. Clones were sequenced by immunoSEQ multiplex PCR, and TCRdb holds only the in-frame ones, with some missing. The data show 50,000 to 70,000 clones, with about 80% seen just once and about 20% held by the top ten. Sequencing was done on a sample of peripheral blood. These receptors were collected from a man aged 45 to 65 with active or convalescent COVID-19. Both conserved end residues are part of each CDR3. Each record gives: clone size, J gene, V gene, D gene, CDR3 length, CDR3 DNA, CDR3 protein. The D gene is left open where the match is weak. Rows give clone size only sometimes, using once, few, many, or a class for an expanded clone.

>.|TRBJ2-2|TRBV5-1|TRBD1|14
TGCGCCAGCGCAAGGGACAGTAACACCGGGGAGCTGTTTTTT
CASARDSNTGELFF
>.|TRBJ2-5|TRBV7-8|TRBD1|14
TGTGCCAGCAGTTTCCAGCTGGGAGACAGGGCCAAATACTTC
CASSFQLGDRAKYF
>.|TRBJ1-5|TRBV19|TRBD1|18
TGTGCCAGTAGTCCGTCCGGGACAGGCGTTTATAGCAATCAGCCCCAGCATTTT
CASSPSGTGVYSNQPQHF
>.|TRBJ2-7|TRBV30|.|15
TGTGCCTGGATGAGTCCAATAATTGGAGCACACGAGCAGTACTTC
CAWMSPIIGAHEQYF
>.|TRBJ2-7|TRBV5-1|.|14
TGCGCCAGCTCTAGCGGGACAGGTCCCTACGAGCAGTACTTC
CASSSGTGPYEQYF
>.|TRBJ2-7|TRBV6-5|TRBD2|14
TGTGCCAGCAGTTCCTTAGCGGGAGTTTACGAGCAGTACTTC
CASSSLAGVYEQYF
>.|TRBJ2-1|TRBV11-2|TRBD2|18
TGTGCCAGCAGCCGTGGACTAGCGGGGTCGGACACCTACAATGAGCAGTTCTTC
CASSRGLAGSDTYNEQFF
>once|TRBJ2-5|TRBV10-2|TRBD2|16
TGCGCCAGCAGTGAGCCGGGACTAGCGGGGGAAGAGACCCAGTACTTC
CASSEPGLAGEETQYF
>once|TRBJ1-4|TRBV2|.|12
TGTGCCAGCAGGGGCGTTAATGAAAAACTGTTTTTT
CASRGVNEKLFF
>.|TRBJ2-7|TRBV27|.|14
TGTGCCAGCAGTTCCCAGGGATTAGGCTACGAGCAGTACTTC
CASSSQGLGYEQYF
>.|TRBJ2-7|TRBV11-3|.|13
TGTGCCAGCAGCTTAGGACTCAACTACGAGCAGTACTTC
CASSLGLNYEQYF
>.|TRBJ1-2|TRBV5-1|TRBD1|15
TGCGCCAGCAGCTTGGCGACAGGGCGATCTGGTGGCTACACCTTC
CASSLATGRSGGYTF
>once|TRBJ2-3|TRBV7-3|.|15
TGTGCCAGCAGCTTACTGGGAGGAAGCACAGATACGCAGTATTTT
CASSLLGGSTDTQYF
>.|TRBJ2-2|TRBV7-3|TRBD2|16
TGTGCCAGCAGCTCTGGACTAGCGGGGGGCGCAGGGGAGCTGTTTTTT
CASSSGLAGGAGELFF
>.|TRBJ1-1|TRBV15|.|15
TGTGCCACCAGCAGAGATCGGGCCAGGGCCACTGAAGCTTTCTTT
CATSRDRARATEAFF
>.|TRBJ1-1|TRBV5-1|.|15
TGCGCCAGCAGGTCATCCCCAGGGGCCGGTACTGAAGCTTTCTTT
CASRSSPGAGTEAFF
>.|TRBJ2-7|TRBV5-1|.|13
TGCGCCAGCAGCATCCGGACAGCCTACGAGCAGTACTTC
CASSIRTAYEQYF